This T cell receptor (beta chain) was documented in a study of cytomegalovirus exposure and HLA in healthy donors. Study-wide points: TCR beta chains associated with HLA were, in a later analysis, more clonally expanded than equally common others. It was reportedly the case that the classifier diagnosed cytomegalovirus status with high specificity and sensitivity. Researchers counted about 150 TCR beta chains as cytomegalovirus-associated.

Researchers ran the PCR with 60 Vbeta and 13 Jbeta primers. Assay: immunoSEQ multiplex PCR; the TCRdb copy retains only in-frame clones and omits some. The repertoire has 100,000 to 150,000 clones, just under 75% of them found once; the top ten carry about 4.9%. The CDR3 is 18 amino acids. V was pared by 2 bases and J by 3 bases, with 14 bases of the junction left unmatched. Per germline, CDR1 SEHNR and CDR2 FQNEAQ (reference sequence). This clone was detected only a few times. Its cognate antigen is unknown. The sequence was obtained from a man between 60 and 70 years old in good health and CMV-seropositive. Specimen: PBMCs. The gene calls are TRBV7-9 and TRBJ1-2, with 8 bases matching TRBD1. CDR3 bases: TGTGCCAGCAGCTTAATTCGAGGTAGAGACAGGGGCTACTATGGCTACACCTTC. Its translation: CASSLIRGRDRGYYGYTF. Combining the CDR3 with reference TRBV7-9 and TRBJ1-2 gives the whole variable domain DTGVSQNPRHKITKRGQNVTFRCDPISEHNRLYWYRQTLGQGPEFLTYFQNEAQLEKSRLLSDRFSAERPKGSFSTLEIQRTEQGDSAMYLCASSLIRGRDRGYYGYTFGSGTRLTVV.